This TCR beta chain was documented in a study of shared clonotypes between healthy human individuals (dated by TCRdb to the early 2020s). Regarding the study in general: A few men and two women, aged 18 to 49 years, made up the cohort. For each donor, CD4 naive and CD4 memory were each run on three plates, CD8 naive on two plates, and CD8 memory on one plate. Blood TCR repertoires of about 5 healthy adults were deeply sequenced to estimate repertoire size and the extent of clonotype sharing between individuals. To increase sequencing depth and limit assay-specific biases, TCR repertoire library preparation and sequencing were carried out by different laboratories using diverse techniques. Per donor, leukapheresis produced somewhere between about 0.85 and 8.9 billion PBMCs. Findings and caveats that apply to the study as a whole: Sampling was restricted to blood, and TCR repertoires in tissue are likely to differ from TCR repertoires in blood. Because the study included a small number of donors, the genetic and exposure-history diversity represented was limited. Higher generation probabilities were observed for clonotypes shared by all four sorted-subset donors than for non-shared clonotypes. Across several donors, roughly 5.1% of naive CD4, roughly 3.4% of naive CD8, under 2.5% of memory CD4, and under 0.45% of memory CD8 clonotypes were shared. Pairwise subsampling led to the expectation that sequencing depth would affect the degree of clonotype sharing among donors. Even with the large sequencing depth, rarefaction of the sorted-subset datasets indicated that sequencing was incomplete. Naive subsets generally had larger estimated clonotype richness than memory subsets did.

The donors were healthy, HIV-negative adults with no recently reported acute infections or vaccinations. Every donor was a Caucasian adult residing in Nashville, Tennessee, USA. Magnetic negative selection was used to enrich CD4+ T cells, after which naive cells were positively selected on CD45RA and the negative fraction became the memory subset. After blood collection by leukapheresis, PBMCs were isolated using Ficoll-Histopaque density gradient centrifugation and then cryopreserved in the vapor phase of liquid nitrogen. Purity and quantity of every magnetically sorted T cell population were checked by analytical flow cytometry. Each sorted fraction had its genomic DNA isolated and then quantified by UV absorbance on a Nanodrop 2000c. The count of this clone is one. It lacks a known antigen. Base qualities are not at hand, and no much larger clone is one base apart. The CDR3 holds 14 amino acids from the cysteine to the phenylalanine. Of all the DNA, just the CDR3 is kept, 42 bases in frame from base 1. Trimming takes 1 base from V and 4 bases from J, and the germline ends sit 11 bases apart. From the germline V gene, CDR1 is SGHRS and CDR2 is YFSETQ.

Using the deep immunoSEQ assay, multiplex PCR amplified TCR CDR3 regions from genomic DNA. Genomic DNA extracted from each cell subset was distributed evenly over all wells of several immunoSEQ 96-well plates, and each plate served as one replicate. For sorted subsets, around 0.2 ug genomic DNA, equal to 30,000 or so T cell genomes, was loaded into each replicate PCR. Purified libraries were quantified with a Qubit 3.0 fluorometer, sized on a Bioanalyzer 2100, and re-quantified with the KAPA Library Quantification kit. A separate single-read 150-cycle Illumina NextSeq 550 flow cell was used to sequence each immunoSEQ 96-well plate. On the study's bioinformatics: The immunoSEQ output contained only junctional sequences without quality scores, so filtering could not match that applied to full-length reads. To assign V/J genes and CDR3, sequences were annotated using PyIR, a Python wrapper for IgBLAST v1.9, with IMGT germline references. Reads were removed for weak V/J assignments (E-value above 1e-6), missing CDR3, stop codons, out-of-frame junctions, or ambiguous translated residues. V3J clonotypes were defined as sequences sharing the same inferred V gene, J gene, and CDR3 amino acid sequence. Percentage overlap between repertoires was computed as shared unique clonotypes divided by the size of the smaller repertoire. Repertoire richness was assessed with RTK rarefaction, the Chao1 estimator, and Recon v2.1 estimates of unobserved clonotypes. For all TCRbeta clonotypes obtained by the gDNA method from a handful of donors, generation probabilities were computed with OLGA. TCRdb stores this immuneACCESS table with in-frame sequences only. Part of the clones is absent; in the studies checked, under half of the shortfall reflects unresolved V genes, and no reason is known for the rest. V and J calls plus clone size are reproduced from that table; the DNA served to infer D and trimming. This sample gives approximately 2.1 million clones in total; approximately 93% of them show up just once. The ten most abundant clones make up about 0.41% of the sample.

This clonotype was obtained from a man between 18 and 35 years old in good health. Some clones in this sample may be carry-over from other donors' samples. Material for sequencing was naive CD4+ T cells from PBMCs. The cell subset or site label here, explained by the study, means: CD45RA+ positively selected. The chain couples TRBV5-1 to TRBJ1-2; a weak D assignment points to TRBD1 (5 bases agree). For the CDR3, the sequence is CASSLYGGSYGYTF. The base sequence is TGCGCCAGCAGCTTGTATGGGGGTTCCTATGGCTACACCTTC. The entire variable domain, with the stretches around the CDR3 drawn from the reference TRBV5-1 and TRBJ1-2 proteins, is KAGVTQTPRYLIKTRGQQVTLSCSPISGHRSVSWYQQTPGQGLQFLFEYFSETQRNKGNFPGRFSGRQFSNSRSEMNVSTLELGDSALYLCASSLYGGSYGYTFGSGTRLTVV.